These T cell receptor beta chains were read from a single sample in a study of control samples from healthy donors and cancer patients. Using immunoSEQ multiplex PCR, the repertoire was profiled, and TCRdb retains in-frame clones only, with some absent. The sample contains roughly 69,000 clones, about 83% of which appear only once. The source material was blood. The receptors stem from a man in his fifties or sixties in good health. Each CDR3 is given with its conserved first and last residue. D genes are given only for firm matches. Clone size appears in some rows only: once, few, many, or a class for an expanded clone.

D gene,clone size,V gene,J gene,CDR3 DNA,CDR3 protein
-,-,TRBV7-9,TRBJ1-3,TGTGCCAGCAGCTTAGAGGTTGGAAACACCATATATTTT,CASSLEVGNTIYF
-,-,TRBV30,TRBJ2-1,TGTGCCTGGGGGGTCGCTCGGGAGCAGTTCTTC,CAWGVAREQFF
-,-,TRBV5-4,TRBJ2-3,TGTGCCAGCAGCTTGCGGGTTGGCGGTAGGGCAGATACGCAGTATTTT,CASSLRVGGRADTQYF
TRBD1,-,TRBV2,TRBJ2-5,TGTGCCAGCAGACCCCGGACAGGATCCCAAGAGACCCAGTACTTC,CASRPRTGSQETQYF
TRBD1,-,TRBV7-9,TRBJ1-3,TGTGCCAGCAACCGGAACAGGGGGGGTGGAAACACCATATATTTT,CASNRNRGGGNTIYF
-,-,TRBV5-6,TRBJ2-4,TGTGCCAGCAGCGGTCCTAGCACGGACATTCAGTACTTC,CASSGPSTDIQYF
-,-,TRBV11-3,TRBJ1-1,TGTGCCAGCAGCTTAGTTCTAAACACTGAAGCTTTCTTT,CASSLVLNTEAFF
TRBD1,once,TRBV27,TRBJ2-6,TGTGCCACCAGAATAATAACAGGGGGCCTCGAGGGCTCTGGGGCCAACGTCCTGACTTTC,CATRIITGGLEGSGANVLTF
-,-,TRBV19,TRBJ2-7,TGTGCCAGTAGCCCACAGAGGACCTACGAGCAGTACTTC,CASSPQRTYEQYF
-,-,TRBV5-6,TRBJ1-5,TGTGCCAGCAGCTTGGTGGGGGGCGGGCAGCCCCAGCATTTT,CASSLVGGGQPQHF